The rows below give T cell receptor beta chains drawn from one sample of a study of cytomegalovirus exposure and HLA in healthy donors. The method was immunoSEQ multiplex PCR; TCRdb's version includes in-frame clones alone and lacks a portion of them. This sample has around 130,000 clones, with 75% to 90% found just once. Material: PBMCs. These receptors were collected from a woman between 35 and 50 years old in good health and CMV-seronegative. CDR3s include the opening cysteine and the closing phenylalanine or tryptophan. The D gene is left open where the match is weak. Not all rows give a size; the values are once, few, many and, for expanded clones, a class.

cdr3_length	clone_size	d_call	v_call	j_call	cdr3_aa	cdr3_nt
17	.	TRBD2	TRBV7-2	TRBJ2-7	CASSLGTRGGLSYEQYF	TGTGCCAGCAGCTTAGGGACTCGCGGGGGGCTCTCCTACGAGCAGTACTTC
14	.	.	TRBV5-1	TRBJ2-7	CASSLALADYEQYF	TGCGCCAGCAGCTTGGCACTAGCCGATTACGAGCAGTACTTC
15	few	TRBD2	TRBV4-3	TRBJ2-1	CASAYGTSSYNEQFF	TGCGCCAGCGCCTATGGGACTAGCTCCTACAATGAGCAGTTCTTC
15	.	.	TRBV9	TRBJ1-5	CASSVGQNSNQPQHF	TGTGCCAGCAGCGTAGGTCAGAATAGCAATCAGCCCCAGCATTTT
16	few	TRBD2	TRBV5-1	TRBJ2-3	CASSVRLAGGEDTQYF	TGCGCCAGCAGCGTCCGACTAGCGGGGGGCGAAGATACGCAGTATTTT
14	.	TRBD1	TRBV6-5	TRBJ1-2	CASSRTGSYDGYTF	TGTGCCAGCAGTCGGACAGGGTCCTATGATGGCTACACCTTC
18	.	TRBD1	TRBV5-1	TRBJ2-6	CASSTPSGQGTGANVLTF	TGCGCCAGCAGCACACCCTCGGGACAGGGGACCGGGGCCAACGTCCTGACTTTC
14	few	TRBD1	TRBV7-9	TRBJ1-4	CASSLDRGGEKLFF	TGTGCCAGCAGCCTTGACAGGGGAGGTGAAAAACTGTTTTTT
13	few	TRBD2	TRBV29-1	TRBJ2-3	CSVQAGSTDTQYF	TGCAGCGTTCAAGCGGGGAGCACAGATACGCAGTATTTT
13	.	.	TRBV19	TRBJ2-7	CASSTGYGNEQYF	TGTGCCAGTAGCACAGGGTACGGGAACGAGCAGTACTTC
14	.	.	TRBV6-6	TRBJ1-1	CASSTSQGPTEAFF	TGTGCCAGCAGCACTTCCCAGGGGCCCACTGAAGCTTTCTTT
16	.	.	TRBV28	TRBJ2-5	CARLTGRGGYQETQYF	TGTGCCCGCCTAACGGGCAGGGGCGGGTACCAAGAGACCCAGTACTTC
15	.	.	TRBV15	TRBJ2-2	CATSSGTQDTGELFF	TGTGCCACCAGCAGTGGGACACAAGACACCGGGGAGCTGTTTTTT
13	.	.	TRBV9	TRBJ2-7	CASNRDSGYEQYF	TGTGCCAGCAACCGGGACTCGGGCTACGAGCAGTACTTC
12	.	.	TRBV18	TRBJ2-7	CASSPERRGQYF	TGTGCCAGCTCCCCCGAAAGACGGGGGCAGTACTTC
14	.	.	TRBV2	TRBJ1-2	CASRLAGGNYGYTF	TGTGCCAGCAGACTAGCGGGCGGAAACTATGGCTACACCTTC
14	few	TRBD1	TRBV6-5	TRBJ1-1	CASSYGTANTEAFF	TGTGCCAGCAGTTACGGGACAGCTAACACTGAAGCTTTCTTT
14	.	TRBD1	TRBV25-1	TRBJ2-3	CASRQGAFTDTQYF	TGTGCCAGTCGACAGGGGGCCTTCACAGATACGCAGTATTTT
14	.	.	TRBV11-2	TRBJ1-1	CASSFTPQNTEAFF	TGTGCCAGCAGCTTTACACCCCAGAACACTGAAGCTTTCTTT
15	.	TRBD1	TRBV25-1	TRBJ1-3	CASSEGTGFGNTIYF	TGTGCCAGCAGTGAAGGGACAGGTTTTGGAAACACCATATATTTT
15	.	.	TRBV6-6	TRBJ1-2	CASSYSIGGAYGYTF	TGTGCCAGCAGTTACTCGATTGGCGGGGCCTATGGCTACACCTTC
14	once	TRBD2	TRBV4-1	TRBJ2-5	CASSQILAGETQYF	TGCGCCAGCAGCCAAATACTAGCGGGGGAGACCCAGTACTTC
12	.	.	TRBV19	TRBJ2-7	CASSAGGYEQYF	TGTGCCAGTAGCGCCGGGGGCTACGAGCAGTACTTC
15	.	.	TRBV4-1	TRBJ2-2	CASSQDAGYTGELFF	TGCGCCAGCAGCCAAGATGCCGGGTACACCGGGGAGCTGTTTTTT
13	.	.	TRBV27	TRBJ1-1	CASSFGQNTEAFF	TGTGCCAGCAGTTTTGGGCAGAACACTGAAGCTTTCTTT
11	.	.	TRBV7-9	TRBJ2-7	CASGAGREQYF	TGTGCCAGCGGTGCGGGAAGAGAGCAGTACTTC
15	.	.	TRBV4-2	TRBJ2-1	CASSQSRTEGNEQFF	TGTGCCAGCAGCCAATCCCGGACAGAGGGGAATGAGCAGTTCTTC
11	.	TRBD2	TRBV20-1	TRBJ2-1	CSASSGRNQFF	TGCAGTGCTTCCAGCGGGAGGAATCAGTTCTTC
15	.	TRBD1	TRBV19	TRBJ1-5	CASTPPDRGLQPQHF	TGTGCCAGTACCCCTCCGGACAGGGGGCTTCAGCCCCAGCATTTT
13	few	.	TRBV6-5	TRBJ2-7	CASASAALREQYF	TGTGCCAGCGCGTCAGCGGCGCTCCGAGAGCAGTACTTC
13	.	.	TRBV4-1	TRBJ1-2	CASSQEGLTLYTF	TGCGCCAGCAGCCAAGAGGGCCTTACTTTATACACCTTC
12	.	.	TRBV19	TRBJ2-5	CASSRGPETQYF	TGTGCCAGTAGTAGGGGGCCAGAGACCCAGTACTTC
15	few	.	TRBV6-5	TRBJ1-1	CASSYTDNPIWGRFF	TGTGCCAGCAGTTACACCGATAATCCTATCTGGGGGCGATTCTTT
17	.	TRBD1	TRBV19	TRBJ1-6	CASSIPPVGPGGSPLHF	TGTGCCAGTAGTATCCCCCCGGTCGGCCCAGGGGGCTCACCCCTCCACTTT
16	.	TRBD2	TRBV7-3	TRBJ2-2	CASSRLAGDLTGELFF	TGTGCCAGCAGCCGCCTAGCGGGGGACTTGACCGGGGAGCTGTTTTTT
13	.	.	TRBV28	TRBJ1-1	CASSTQGNTEAFF	TGTGCCAGCAGCACACAGGGGAACACTGAAGCTTTCTTT
15	.	.	TRBV21-1	TRBJ2-3	CASRVPGVGTDTQYF	TGTGCCAGCAGGGTCCCGGGGGTAGGCACAGATACGCAGTATTTT
13	.	.	TRBV7-8	TRBJ2-3	CASSLGATDTQYF	TGTGCCAGCAGCTTAGGAGCTACAGATACGCAGTATTTT
13	.	.	TRBV10-3	TRBJ2-7	CAISERGGYEQYF	TGTGCCATCAGTGAAAGGGGGGGCTACGAGCAGTACTTC
14	.	TRBD1	TRBV4-2	TRBJ2-7	CASSPTGGSYEQYF	TGTGCCAGCAGCCCGACAGGGGGCTCGTACGAGCAGTACTTC
14	.	.	TRBV29-1	TRBJ2-1	CSVVPGASYNEQFF	TGCAGCGTTGTTCCAGGGGCTTCCTACAATGAGCAGTTCTTC
13	.	.	TRBV7-2	TRBJ1-2	CASSLARTDGYTF	TGTGCCAGCAGCTTAGCCCGGACAGATGGCTACACCTTC
15	.	.	TRBV27	TRBJ1-6	CASRSMQVLNSPLHF	TGTGCCAGCAGATCCATGCAGGTACTTAATTCACCCCTCCACTTT
13	.	.	TRBV7-9	TRBJ1-2	CASSLGGQGGYTF	TGTGCCAGCAGCTTAGGCGGCCAGGGCGGCTACACCTTC
15	.	TRBD1	TRBV10-3	TRBJ2-7	CAISELTGASYEQYF	TGTGCCATCAGTGAGCTGACAGGGGCCTCCTACGAGCAGTACTTC
19	.	TRBD2	TRBV4-1	TRBJ2-7	CASSRGTSGSEGMIYEQYF	TGCGCCAGCAGCCGAGGGACTAGCGGGAGCGAAGGAATGATCTACGAGCAGTACTTC
14	.	.	TRBV7-2	TRBJ2-5	CASSPGPAEETQYF	TGTGCCAGCAGCCCGGGCCCAGCGGAGGAGACCCAGTACTTC
15	.	.	TRBV27	TRBJ2-3	CASSLGSRRADTQYF	TGTGCCAGCAGTTTAGGTTCCAGGAGGGCAGATACGCAGTATTTT
14	.	TRBD1	TRBV6-5	TRBJ1-1	CASTRDRGNTEAFF	TGTGCCAGCACCCGAGACAGGGGGAACACTGAAGCTTTCTTT
15	.	TRBD1	TRBV9	TRBJ1-1	CASSGTGTVNTEAFF	TGTGCCAGCAGCGGTACCGGGACAGTGAACACTGAAGCTTTCTTT
14	once	TRBD2	TRBV2	TRBJ2-5	CASRVAGGIETQYF	TGTGCCAGCAGGGTAGCGGGAGGCATAGAGACCCAGTACTTC
12	.	.	TRBV5-1	TRBJ2-3	CASSSMTDTQYF	TGCGCCAGCAGCTCCATGACAGATACGCAGTATTTC
17	.	.	TRBV12-5	TRBJ2-2	CASGNLQGTSNTGELFF	TGTGCTAGTGGGAATCTACAGGGTACCTCGAACACCGGGGAGCTGTTTTTT